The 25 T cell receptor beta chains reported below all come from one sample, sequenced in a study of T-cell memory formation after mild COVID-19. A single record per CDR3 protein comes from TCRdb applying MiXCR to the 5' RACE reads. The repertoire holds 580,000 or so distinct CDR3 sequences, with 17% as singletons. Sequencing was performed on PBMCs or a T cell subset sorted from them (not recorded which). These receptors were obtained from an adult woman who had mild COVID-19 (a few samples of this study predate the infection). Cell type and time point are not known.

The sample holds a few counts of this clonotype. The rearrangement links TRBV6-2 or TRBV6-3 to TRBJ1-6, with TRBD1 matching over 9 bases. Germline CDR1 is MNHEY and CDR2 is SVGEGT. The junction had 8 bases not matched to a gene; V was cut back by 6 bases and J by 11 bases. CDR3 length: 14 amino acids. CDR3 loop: CASSRTGATPPLHF. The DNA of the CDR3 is TGTGCCAGCAGCCGGACAGGGGCCACCCCACCCCTCCACTTT.

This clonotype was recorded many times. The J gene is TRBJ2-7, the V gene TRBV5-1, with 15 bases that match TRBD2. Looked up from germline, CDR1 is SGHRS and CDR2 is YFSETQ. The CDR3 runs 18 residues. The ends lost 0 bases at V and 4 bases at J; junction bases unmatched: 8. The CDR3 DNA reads TGCGCCAGCAGCTTGGCAAGGACTAGCGGGAGGGCTTGGTACGAGCAGTACTTC. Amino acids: CASSLARTSGRAWYEQYF. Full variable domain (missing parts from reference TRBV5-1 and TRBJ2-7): KAGVTQTPRYLIKTRGQQVTLSCSPISGHRSVSWYQQTPGQGLQFLFEYFSETQRNKGNFPGRFSGRQFSNSRSEMNVSTLELGDSALYLCASSLARTSGRAWYEQYFGPGTRLTVT.

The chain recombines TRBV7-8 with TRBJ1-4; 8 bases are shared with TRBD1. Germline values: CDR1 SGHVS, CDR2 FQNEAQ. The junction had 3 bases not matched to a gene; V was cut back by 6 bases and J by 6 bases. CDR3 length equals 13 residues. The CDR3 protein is CASSGQGYEKLFF. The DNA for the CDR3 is TGTGCCAGCAGTGGACAGGGCTATGAAAAACTGTTTTTT.

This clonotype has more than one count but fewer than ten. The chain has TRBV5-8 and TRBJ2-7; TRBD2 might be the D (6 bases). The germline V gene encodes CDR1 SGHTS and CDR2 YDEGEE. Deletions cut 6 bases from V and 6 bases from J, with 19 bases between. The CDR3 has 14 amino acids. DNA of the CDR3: TGTGCCAGCAACCGGATAGTCGCGGGAAGCGAGCAGTACTTC. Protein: CASNRIVAGSEQYF.

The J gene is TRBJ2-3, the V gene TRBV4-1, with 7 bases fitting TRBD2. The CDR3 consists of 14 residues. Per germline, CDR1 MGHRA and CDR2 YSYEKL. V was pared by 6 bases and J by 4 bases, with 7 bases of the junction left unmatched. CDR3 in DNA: TGCGCCAGCAGTAGAGCGGGAAGCCCAGATACGCAGTATTTT. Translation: CASSRAGSPDTQYF.

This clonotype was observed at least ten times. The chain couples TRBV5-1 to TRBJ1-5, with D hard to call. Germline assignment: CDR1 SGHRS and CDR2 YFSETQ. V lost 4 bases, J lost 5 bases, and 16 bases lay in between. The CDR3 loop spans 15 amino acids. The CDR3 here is CASSPGLSLDQPQHF. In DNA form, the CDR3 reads TGCGCCAGCAGCCCCGGGCTGTCCCTCGATCAGCCCCAGCATTTT.

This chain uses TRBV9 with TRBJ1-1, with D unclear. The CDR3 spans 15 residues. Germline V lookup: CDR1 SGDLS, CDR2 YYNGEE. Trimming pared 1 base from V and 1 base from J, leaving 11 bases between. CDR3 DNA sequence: TGTGCCAGCAGCGTATCGACCGACTCGAACACTGAAGCTTTCTTT. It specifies CASSVSTDSNTEAFF.

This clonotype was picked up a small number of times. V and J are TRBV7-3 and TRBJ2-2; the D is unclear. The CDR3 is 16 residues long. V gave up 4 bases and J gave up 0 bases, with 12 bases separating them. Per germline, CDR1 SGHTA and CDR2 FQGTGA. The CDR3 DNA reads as TGTGCCAGCAGCTCCCCCCCGCGCGCGAACACCGGGGAGCTGTTTTTT. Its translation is CASSSPPRANTGELFF. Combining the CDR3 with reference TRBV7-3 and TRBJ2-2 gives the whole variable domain GAGVSQTPSNKVTEKGKYVELRCDPISGHTALYWYRQSLGQGPEFLIYFQGTGAADDSGLPNDRFFAVRPEGSVSTLKIQRTERGDSAVYLCASSSPPRANTGELFFGEGSRLTVL.

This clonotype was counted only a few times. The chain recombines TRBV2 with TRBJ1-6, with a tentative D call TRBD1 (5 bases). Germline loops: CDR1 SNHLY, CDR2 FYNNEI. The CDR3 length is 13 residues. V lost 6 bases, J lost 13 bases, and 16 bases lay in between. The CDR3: CASRGRTRWPLHF. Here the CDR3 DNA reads TGTGCCAGCAGGGGCCGGACACGCTGGCCCCTCCACTTT.

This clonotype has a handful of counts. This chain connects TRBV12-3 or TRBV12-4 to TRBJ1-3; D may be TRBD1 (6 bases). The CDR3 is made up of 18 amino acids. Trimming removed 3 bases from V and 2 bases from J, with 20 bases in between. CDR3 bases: TGTGCCAGCAGTTTTCGGGGGCAAACGATCCTTCCTGGAAACACCATATATTTT. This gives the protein CASSFRGQTILPGNTIYF.

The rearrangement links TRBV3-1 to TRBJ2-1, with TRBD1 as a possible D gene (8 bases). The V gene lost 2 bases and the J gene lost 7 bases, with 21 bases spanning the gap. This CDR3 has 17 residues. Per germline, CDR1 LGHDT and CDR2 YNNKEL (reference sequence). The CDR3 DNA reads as TGTGCCAGCAGCCAATCTCAGGGGGCGGGAGTAGGAAATGAGCAGTTCTTC. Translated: CASSQSQGAGVGNEQFF.

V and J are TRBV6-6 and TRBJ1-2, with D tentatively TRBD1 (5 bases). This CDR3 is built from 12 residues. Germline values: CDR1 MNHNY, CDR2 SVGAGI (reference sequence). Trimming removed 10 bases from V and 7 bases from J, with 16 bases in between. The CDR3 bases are TGTGCCACCACGGGGTACGGGACTGGCTACACCTTC. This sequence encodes CATTGYGTGYTF.

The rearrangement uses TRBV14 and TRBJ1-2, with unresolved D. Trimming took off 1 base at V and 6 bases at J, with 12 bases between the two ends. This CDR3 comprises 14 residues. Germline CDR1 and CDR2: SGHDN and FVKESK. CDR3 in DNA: TGTGCCAGCAGCCAAGGCTGGTCCGGGGATGGCTACACCTTC. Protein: CASSQGWSGDGYTF. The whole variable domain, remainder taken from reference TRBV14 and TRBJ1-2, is EAGVTQFPSHSVIEKGQTVTLRCDPISGHDNLYWYRRVMGKEIKFLLHFVKESKQDESGMPNNRFLAERTGGTYSTLKVQPAELEDSGVYFCASSQGWSGDGYTFGSGTRLTVV.

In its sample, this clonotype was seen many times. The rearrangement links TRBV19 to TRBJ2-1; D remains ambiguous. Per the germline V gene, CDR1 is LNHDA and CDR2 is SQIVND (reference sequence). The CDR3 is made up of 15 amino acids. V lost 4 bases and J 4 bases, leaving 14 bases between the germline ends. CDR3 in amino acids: CASSTLTVGYNEQFF. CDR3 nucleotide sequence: TGTGCCAGTAGTACTCTCACAGTAGGTTACAATGAGCAGTTCTTC.

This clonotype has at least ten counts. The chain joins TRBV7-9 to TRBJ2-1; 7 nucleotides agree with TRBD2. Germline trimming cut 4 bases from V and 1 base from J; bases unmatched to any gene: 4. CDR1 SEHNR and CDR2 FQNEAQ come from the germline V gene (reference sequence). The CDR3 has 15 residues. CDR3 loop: CASSSGGFSYNEQFF. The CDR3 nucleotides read TGTGCCAGCAGCTCGGGAGGTTTTTCCTACAATGAGCAGTTCTTC.

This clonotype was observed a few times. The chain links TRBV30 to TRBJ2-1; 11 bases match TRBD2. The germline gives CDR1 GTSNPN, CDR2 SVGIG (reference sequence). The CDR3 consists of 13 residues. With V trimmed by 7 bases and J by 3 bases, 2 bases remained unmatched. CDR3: CASSGRYYNEQFF. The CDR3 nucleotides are TGTGCCTCTAGCGGGAGGTACTACAATGAGCAGTTCTTC.

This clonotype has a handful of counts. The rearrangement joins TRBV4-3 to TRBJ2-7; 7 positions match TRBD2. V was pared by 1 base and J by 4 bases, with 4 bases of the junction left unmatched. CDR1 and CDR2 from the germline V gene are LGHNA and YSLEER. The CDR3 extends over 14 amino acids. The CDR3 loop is CASSQGGSGYEQYF. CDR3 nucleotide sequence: TGCGCCAGCAGCCAAGGCGGGAGCGGGTACGAGCAGTACTTC.

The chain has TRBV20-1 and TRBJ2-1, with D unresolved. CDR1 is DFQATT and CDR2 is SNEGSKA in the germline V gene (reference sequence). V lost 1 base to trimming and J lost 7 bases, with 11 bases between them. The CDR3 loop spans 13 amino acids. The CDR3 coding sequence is TGCAGTGCTAGAGCCCCTTCGAGGAATGAGCAGTTCTTC. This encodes CSARAPSRNEQFF.

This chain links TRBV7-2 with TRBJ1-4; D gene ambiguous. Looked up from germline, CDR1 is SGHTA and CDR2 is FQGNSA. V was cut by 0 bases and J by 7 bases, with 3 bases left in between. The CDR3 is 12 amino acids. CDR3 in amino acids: CASSLASEKLFF. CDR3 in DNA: TGTGCCAGCAGCTTAGCGAGTGAAAAACTGTTTTTT.

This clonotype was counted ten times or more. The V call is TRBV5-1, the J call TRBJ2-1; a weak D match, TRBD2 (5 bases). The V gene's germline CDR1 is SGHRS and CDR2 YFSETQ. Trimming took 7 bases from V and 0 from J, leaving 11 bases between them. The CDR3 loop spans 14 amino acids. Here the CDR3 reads CASHEGYSYNEQFF. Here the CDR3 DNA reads TGCGCCAGCCATGAGGGATACTCCTACAATGAGCAGTTCTTC. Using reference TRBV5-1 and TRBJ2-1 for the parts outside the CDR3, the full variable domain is KAGVTQTPRYLIKTRGQQVTLSCSPISGHRSVSWYQQTPGQGLQFLFEYFSETQRNKGNFPGRFSGRQFSNSRSEMNVSTLELGDSALYLCASHEGYSYNEQFFGPGTRLTVL.

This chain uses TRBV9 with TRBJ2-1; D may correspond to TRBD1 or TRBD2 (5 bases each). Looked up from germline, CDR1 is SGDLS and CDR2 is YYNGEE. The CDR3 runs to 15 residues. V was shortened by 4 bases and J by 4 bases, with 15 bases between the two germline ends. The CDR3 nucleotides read TGTGCCAGCAGCCCCGAAGCAGGGAGATACAATGAGCAGTTCTTC. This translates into CASSPEAGRYNEQFF.

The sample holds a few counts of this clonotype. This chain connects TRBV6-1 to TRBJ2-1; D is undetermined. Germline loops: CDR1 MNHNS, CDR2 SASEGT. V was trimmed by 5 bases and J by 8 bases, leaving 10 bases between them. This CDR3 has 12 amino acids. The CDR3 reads CASSRRSYEQFF. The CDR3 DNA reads TGTGCCAGCAGTAGAAGGTCCTATGAGCAGTTCTTC.

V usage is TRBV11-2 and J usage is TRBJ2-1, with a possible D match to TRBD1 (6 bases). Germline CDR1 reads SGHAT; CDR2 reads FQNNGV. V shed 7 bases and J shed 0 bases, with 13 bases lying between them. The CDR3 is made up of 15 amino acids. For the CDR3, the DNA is TGTGCCAGCAACAGGGTGAGAAGCTCCTACAATGAGCAGTTCTTC. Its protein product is CASNRVRSSYNEQFF.

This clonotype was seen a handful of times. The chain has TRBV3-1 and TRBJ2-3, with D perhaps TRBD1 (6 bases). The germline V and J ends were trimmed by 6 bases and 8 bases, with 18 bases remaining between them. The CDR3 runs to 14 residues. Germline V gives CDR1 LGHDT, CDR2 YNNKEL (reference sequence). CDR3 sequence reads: CASRRDTASGTQYF. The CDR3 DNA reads TGTGCCAGCAGGAGGGACACCGCTTCAGGTACGCAGTATTTT.

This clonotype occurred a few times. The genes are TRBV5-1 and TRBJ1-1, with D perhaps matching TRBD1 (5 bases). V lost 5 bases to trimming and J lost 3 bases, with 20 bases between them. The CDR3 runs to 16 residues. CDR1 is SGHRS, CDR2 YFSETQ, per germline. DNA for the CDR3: TGCGCCAGCAGATTTGTCAGGGAGACCTGGTACACTGAAGCTTTCTTT. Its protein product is CASRFVRETWYTEAFF. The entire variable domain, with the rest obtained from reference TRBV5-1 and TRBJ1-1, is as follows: KAGVTQTPRYLIKTRGQQVTLSCSPISGHRSVSWYQQTPGQGLQFLFEYFSETQRNKGNFPGRFSGRQFSNSRSEMNVSTLELGDSALYLCASRFVRETWYTEAFFGQGTRLTVV.